The rows below give T cell receptor beta chains drawn from one sample of a study of blood T cell repertoires in COVID-19. Repertoires were generated with immunoSEQ multiplex PCR, while TCRdb's copy carries only in-frame clones and drops some. The table lists some 120,000 clones, 90% of them singletons. Sequences were obtained from peripheral blood. Receptors originate from a human donor with active COVID-19. The donor label of this sample is uncertain. The CDR3 runs from the conserved cysteine through the conserved F or W. Clone size, where shown, is once, few, many, or a class for clones that have expanded.

TRBV3-1/TRBV3-2,TRBJ2-7,NA,CASSQGYPGQRTYEQYF
TRBV5-1,TRBJ2-5,NA,CASSSEKTGLGPKETQYF
TRBV20-1,TRBJ2-3,NA,CSASLGLAGGTDTQYF
TRBV5-1,TRBJ1-1,once,CATQGAGTIAFF
TRBV6-5,TRBJ1-2,NA,CASSYSRGTYSGYTF
TRBV2,TRBJ1-2,NA,CASTKDRHNYGYTF
TRBV4-3,TRBJ1-2,NA,CASSSTGAGGYTF
TRBV5-4,TRBJ1-6,few,CASSLFGMIGSPLHF
TRBV30,TRBJ2-3,once,CAWSFSTDTQYF
TRBV19,TRBJ1-6,few,CASSIGRARTPLHF
TRBV2,TRBJ1-1,NA,CASSRTGGNTEAFF
TRBV15,TRBJ2-5,once,CATSRDPGGVQETQYF
TRBV6-2/TRBV6-3,TRBJ2-7,NA,CASSYSIQGAREQYF
TRBV6-9,TRBJ1-1,NA,CASQKKSRGAGKNTEAFF
TRBV29-1,TRBJ2-3,NA,CSATGVRDTQYF
TRBV18,TRBJ2-3,NA,CASSLDRTSTDTQYF
TRBV7-3,TRBJ1-2,NA,CASSLEGVGYTF
TRBV12-3/TRBV12-4,TRBJ1-1,NA,CASSLTGGAAFF